This T cell receptor beta chain stems from a study of blood T cell repertoires in COVID-19. The overall study: T cells, B-cell-depleted T cells, or PBMCs provided the cDNA or gDNA that served as material.

Germline CDR1 and CDR2: MNHEY and SVGAGI. The CDR3 spans 14 residues. V lost 10 bases and J lost 1; bases outside the gene matches: 7. This table comes from immunoSEQ multiplex PCR, and its TCRdb copy is limited to in-frame clones, with some not included. The sample includes 200,000 to 250,000 clones, approximately 89% of them seen just once. This chain links TRBV6-5 with TRBJ2-7; 10 bases agree with TRBD1. This receptor was obtained from a woman in her thirties or forties with acute or convalescent COVID-19. Material: peripheral blood. Here the CDR3 reads CAICRDRGSYEQYV. CDR3 bases: TGTGCCATCTGCCGGGACAGGGGATCCTACGAGCAGTACGTC.